The 2 T cell receptor beta chains below were found in one sample sequenced in a study of blood T cell repertoires in COVID-19. Only in-frame clones appear in the TCRdb table, and some are missing; sequencing was by immunoSEQ multiplex PCR. The table has roughly 100,000 clones, about 83% seen once. The sequenced material came from peripheral blood. All receptors derive from a man aged 40-49 years with active or convalescent COVID-19.

The CDR3 loop is CATSRDERGGQPQHF. CDR3 DNA: TGTGCCACCAGCAGAGATGAGAGGGGGGGTCAGCCCCAGCATTTT. The chain couples TRBV15 to TRBJ1-5, with D perhaps matching TRBD1 (6 bases). CDR1 and CDR2 from the germline V gene are LNHNV and YYDKDF (reference sequence). V gave up 0 bases and J gave up 6 bases, with 12 bases separating them. The CDR3 has 15 amino acids.

The chain carries TRBV7-2 and TRBJ2-3; D may be TRBD2 (6 bases). The CDR3 spans 15 residues. V was cut by 3 bases and J by 0 bases, with 10 bases left in between. The germline CDR1 and CDR2 sequences are SGHTA and FQGNSA. For the CDR3, the DNA is TGTGCCAGCAGCTTCCCGGGGACTAGCACAGATACGCAGTATTTT. Translation: CASSFPGTSTDTQYF. Based on the CDR3 plus reference TRBV7-2 and TRBJ2-3, the full variable domain is GAGVSQSPSNKVTEKGKDVELRCDPISGHTALYWYRQSLGQGLEFLIYFQGNSAPDKSGLPSDRFSAERTGGSVSTLTIQRTQQEDSAVYLCASSFPGTSTDTQYFGPGTRLTVL.